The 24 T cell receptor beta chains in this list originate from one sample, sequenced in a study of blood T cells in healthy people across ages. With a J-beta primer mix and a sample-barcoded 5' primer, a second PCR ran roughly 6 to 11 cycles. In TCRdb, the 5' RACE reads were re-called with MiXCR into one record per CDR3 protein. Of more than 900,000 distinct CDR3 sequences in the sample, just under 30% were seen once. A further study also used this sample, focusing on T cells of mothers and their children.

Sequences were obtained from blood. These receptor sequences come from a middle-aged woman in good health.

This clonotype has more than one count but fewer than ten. The CDR3: CASSQDVQDSFYGYTF. The DNA for the CDR3 is TGCGCCAGCAGCCAAGATGTTCAGGATTCTTTTTATGGCTACACCTTC. This chain links TRBV4-1 with TRBJ1-2; no definite D call. Per germline, CDR1 MGHRA and CDR2 YSYEKL. Trimming took off 0 bases at V and 5 bases at J, with 16 bases between the two ends. The CDR3 extends over 16 amino acids.

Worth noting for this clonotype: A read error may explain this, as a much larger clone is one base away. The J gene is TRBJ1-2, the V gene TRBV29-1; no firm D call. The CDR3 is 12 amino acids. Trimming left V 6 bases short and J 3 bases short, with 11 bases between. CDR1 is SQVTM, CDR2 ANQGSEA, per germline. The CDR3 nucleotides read TGCAGCGTCTCCCAGAGGTACTATGGCTACACCTTC. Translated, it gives CSVSQRYYGYTF.

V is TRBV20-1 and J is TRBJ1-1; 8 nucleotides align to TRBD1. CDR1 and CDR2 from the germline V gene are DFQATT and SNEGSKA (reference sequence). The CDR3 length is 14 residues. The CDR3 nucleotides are TGCAGGACAGGGGCACAGGAGATGAACACTGAAGCTTTCTTT. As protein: CRTGAQEMNTEAFF.

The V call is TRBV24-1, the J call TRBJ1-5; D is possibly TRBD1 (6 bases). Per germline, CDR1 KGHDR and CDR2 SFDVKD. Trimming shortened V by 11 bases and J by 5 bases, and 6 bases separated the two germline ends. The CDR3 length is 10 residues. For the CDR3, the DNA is TGTGCCAACAGGGATCAGCCCCAGCATTTT. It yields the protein CANRDQPQHF.

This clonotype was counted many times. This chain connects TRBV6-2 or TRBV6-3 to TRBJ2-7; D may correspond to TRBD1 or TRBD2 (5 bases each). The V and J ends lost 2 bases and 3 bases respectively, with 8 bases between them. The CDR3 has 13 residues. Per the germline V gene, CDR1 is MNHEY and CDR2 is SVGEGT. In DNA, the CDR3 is TGTGCCAGCAGTTACGGGGACGACTACGAGCAGTACTTC. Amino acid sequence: CASSYGDDYEQYF.

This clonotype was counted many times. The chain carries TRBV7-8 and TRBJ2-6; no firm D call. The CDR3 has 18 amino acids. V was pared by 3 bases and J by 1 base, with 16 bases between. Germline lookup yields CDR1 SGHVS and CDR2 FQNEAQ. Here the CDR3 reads CASSFGAIRLSGANVLTF. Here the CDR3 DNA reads TGTGCCAGCAGCTTCGGAGCCATACGACTTTCTGGGGCCAACGTCCTGACTTTC.

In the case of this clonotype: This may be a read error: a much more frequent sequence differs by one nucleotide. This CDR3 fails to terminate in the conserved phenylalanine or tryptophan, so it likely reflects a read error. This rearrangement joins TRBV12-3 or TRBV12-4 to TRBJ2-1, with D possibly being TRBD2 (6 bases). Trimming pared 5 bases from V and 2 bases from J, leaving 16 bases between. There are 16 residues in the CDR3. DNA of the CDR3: TGTGCCAGCAGTCCCCGCGTAGCGGTAACCTACAATGAGCAGTTCTGC. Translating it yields CASSPRVAVTYNEQFC.

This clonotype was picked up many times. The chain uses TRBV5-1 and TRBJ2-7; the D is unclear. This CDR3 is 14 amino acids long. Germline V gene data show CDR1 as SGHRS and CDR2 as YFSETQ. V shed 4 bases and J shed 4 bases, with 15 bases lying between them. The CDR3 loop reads CASSLPVTPYEQYF. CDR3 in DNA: TGCGCCAGCAGCCTCCCGGTGACACCTTACGAGCAGTACTTC.

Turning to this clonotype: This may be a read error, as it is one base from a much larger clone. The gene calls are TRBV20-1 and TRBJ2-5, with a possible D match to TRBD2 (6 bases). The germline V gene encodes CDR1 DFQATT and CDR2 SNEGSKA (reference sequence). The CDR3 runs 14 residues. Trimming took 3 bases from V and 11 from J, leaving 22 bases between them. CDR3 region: CSARTRETVNEQYF. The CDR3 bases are TGCAGTGCTAGGACTAGAGAGACCGTGAATGAGCAGTACTTC.

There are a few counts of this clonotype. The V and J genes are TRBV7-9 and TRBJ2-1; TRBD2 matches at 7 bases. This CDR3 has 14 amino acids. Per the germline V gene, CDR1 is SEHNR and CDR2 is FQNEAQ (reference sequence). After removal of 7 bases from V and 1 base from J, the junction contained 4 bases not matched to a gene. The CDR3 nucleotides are TGTGCCAGCAATGGGAGGGGATCCTACAATGAGCAGTTCTTC. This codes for CASNGRGSYNEQFF.

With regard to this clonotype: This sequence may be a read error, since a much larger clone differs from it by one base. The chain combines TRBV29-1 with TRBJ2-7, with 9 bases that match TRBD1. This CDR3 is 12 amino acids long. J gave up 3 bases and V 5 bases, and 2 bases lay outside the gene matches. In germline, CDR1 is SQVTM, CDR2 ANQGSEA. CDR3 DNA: TGCAGCGTTAGGGGACAGGGCTACGAGCAGTACTTC. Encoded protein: CSVRGQGYEQYF.

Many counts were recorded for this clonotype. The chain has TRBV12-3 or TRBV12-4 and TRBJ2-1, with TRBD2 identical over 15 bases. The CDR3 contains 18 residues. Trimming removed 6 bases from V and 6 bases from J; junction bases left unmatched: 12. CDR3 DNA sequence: TGTGCCAGCAGCTCCTCGGGACTAGCGGGGGGCCGGGGCAATGAGCAGTTCTTC. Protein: CASSSSGLAGGRGNEQFF.

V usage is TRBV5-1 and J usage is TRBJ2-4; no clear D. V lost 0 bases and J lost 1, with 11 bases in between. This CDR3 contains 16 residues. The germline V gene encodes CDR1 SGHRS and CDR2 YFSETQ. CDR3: CASSLGALQAKNIQYF. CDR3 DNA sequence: TGCGCCAGCAGCTTGGGAGCCCTGCAGGCCAAAAACATTCAGTACTTC.

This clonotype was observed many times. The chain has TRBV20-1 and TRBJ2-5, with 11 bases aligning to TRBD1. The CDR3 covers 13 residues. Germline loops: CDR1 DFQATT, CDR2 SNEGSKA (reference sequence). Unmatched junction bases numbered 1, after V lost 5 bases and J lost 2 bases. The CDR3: CSAWDRGQETQYF. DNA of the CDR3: TGCAGTGCTTGGGACAGGGGGCAAGAGACCCAGTACTTC.

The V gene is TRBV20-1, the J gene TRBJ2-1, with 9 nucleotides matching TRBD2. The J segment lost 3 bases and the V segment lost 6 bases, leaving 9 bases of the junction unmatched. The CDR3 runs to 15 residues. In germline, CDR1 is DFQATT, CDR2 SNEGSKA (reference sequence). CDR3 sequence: CSAPQRRGGYNEQFF. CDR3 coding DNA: TGCAGTGCGCCCCAACGGCGGGGGGGCTACAATGAGCAGTTCTTC.

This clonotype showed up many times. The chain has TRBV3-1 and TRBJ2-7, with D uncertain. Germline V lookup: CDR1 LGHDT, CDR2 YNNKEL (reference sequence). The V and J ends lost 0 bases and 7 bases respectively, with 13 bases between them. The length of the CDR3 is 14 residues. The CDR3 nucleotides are TGTGCCAGCAGCCAAGATCTACAGACCTCTGAGCAGTACTTC. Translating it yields CASSQDLQTSEQYF.

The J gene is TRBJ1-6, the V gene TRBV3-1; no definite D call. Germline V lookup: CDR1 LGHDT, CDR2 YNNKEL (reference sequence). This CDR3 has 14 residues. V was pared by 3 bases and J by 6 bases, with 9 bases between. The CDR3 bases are TGTGCCAGCAGCCAGGCACAGTCTAATTCACCCCTCCACTTT. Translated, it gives CASSQAQSNSPLHF. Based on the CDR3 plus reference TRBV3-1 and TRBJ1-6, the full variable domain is DTAVSQTPKYLVTQMGNDKSIKCEQNLGHDTMYWYKQDSKKFLKIMFSYNNKELIINETVPNRFSPKSPDKAHLNLHINSLELGDSAVYFCASSQAQSNSPLHFGNGTRLTVT.

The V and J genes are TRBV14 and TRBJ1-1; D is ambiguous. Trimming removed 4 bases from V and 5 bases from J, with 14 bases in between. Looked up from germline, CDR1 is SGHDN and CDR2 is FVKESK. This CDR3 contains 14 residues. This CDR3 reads CASSRLRTQTEAFF. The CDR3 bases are TGTGCCAGCAGCCGATTGAGGACTCAAACTGAAGCTTTCTTT.

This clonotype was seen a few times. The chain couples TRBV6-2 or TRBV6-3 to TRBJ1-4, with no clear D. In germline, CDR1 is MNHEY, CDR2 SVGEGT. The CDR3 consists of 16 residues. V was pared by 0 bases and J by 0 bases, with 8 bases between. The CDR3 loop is CASSYSMGSTNEKLFF. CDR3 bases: TGTGCCAGCAGTTACTCGATGGGCTCAACTAATGAAAAACTGTTTTTT.

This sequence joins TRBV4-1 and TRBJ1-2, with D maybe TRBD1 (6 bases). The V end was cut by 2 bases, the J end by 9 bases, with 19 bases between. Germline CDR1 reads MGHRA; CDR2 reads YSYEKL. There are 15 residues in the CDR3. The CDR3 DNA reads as TGCGCCAGCAGCCAACTCGCCGGGGGCCCATATAGCTACACCTTC. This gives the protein CASSQLAGGPYSYTF.

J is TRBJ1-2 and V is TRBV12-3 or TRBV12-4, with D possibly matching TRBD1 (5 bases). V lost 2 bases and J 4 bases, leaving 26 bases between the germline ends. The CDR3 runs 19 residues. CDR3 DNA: TGTGCCAGCAGTTTAAGGGCAAGAGGAAGGGACGCAGCTACCTATGGCTACACCTTC. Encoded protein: CASSLRARGRDAATYGYTF.

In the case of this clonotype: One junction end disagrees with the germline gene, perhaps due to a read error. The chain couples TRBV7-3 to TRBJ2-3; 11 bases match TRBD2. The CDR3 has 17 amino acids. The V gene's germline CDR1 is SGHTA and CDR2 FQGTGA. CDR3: CASSLLPGLAGTDAQYF. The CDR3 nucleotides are TGTGCCAGCAGCTTACTCCCCGGACTAGCGGGCACAGATGCGCAGTATTTT.

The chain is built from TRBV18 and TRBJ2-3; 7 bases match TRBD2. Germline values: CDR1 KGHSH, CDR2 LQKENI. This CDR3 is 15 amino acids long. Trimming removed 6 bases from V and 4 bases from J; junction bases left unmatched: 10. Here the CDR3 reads CASSPSRGEADTQYF. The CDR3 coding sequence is TGTGCCAGCTCCCCCTCTCGGGGGGAGGCAGATACGCAGTATTTT.

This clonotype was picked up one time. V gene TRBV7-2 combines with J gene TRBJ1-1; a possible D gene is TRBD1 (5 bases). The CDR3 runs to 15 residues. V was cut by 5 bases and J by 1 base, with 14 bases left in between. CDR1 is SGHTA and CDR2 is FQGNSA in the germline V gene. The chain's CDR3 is CASSPSGARNTEAFF. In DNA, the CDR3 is TGTGCCAGCAGCCCCTCCGGGGCAAGGAACACTGAAGCTTTCTTT.